The 30 T cell receptor beta chains below were found in one sample sequenced in a study of Graves' ophthalmopathy and Graves' hyperthyroidism. Amplification from RNA transcripts yielded the TCR beta CDR3 regions. Following a first-round RT-PCR that used HTBI primers, a second-round multiplex PCR was carried out. TCRdb fed the multiplex PCR reads into MiXCR, producing one record per CDR3 protein. The sample includes 600,000 to 950,000 distinct CDR3 sequences, 40% of them seen just once. Material for sequencing was peripheral blood. The receptors derive from an adult man with Graves' ophthalmopathy.

The rearrangement joins TRBV12-3 or TRBV12-4 to TRBJ2-2, with D unresolved. This CDR3 is built from 13 residues. Trimming took off 7 bases at V and 4 bases at J, with 10 bases between the two ends. The CDR3 protein is CASIGVGTGELFF. In nucleotides, the CDR3 is TGTGCCAGCATTGGGGTAGGCACCGGGGAGCTGTTTTTT.

V usage is TRBV2 and J usage is TRBJ2-5; D is perhaps TRBD2 (6 bases). This CDR3 has 14 amino acids. CDR1 is SNHLY and CDR2 is FYNNEI in the germline V gene. Trimming left V 6 bases short and J 9 bases short, with 20 bases between. The CDR3 loop reads CASRAGRGNQPQYF. CDR3 DNA sequence: TGTGCCAGCAGGGCGGGGCGGGGAAATCAGCCCCAGTACTTC.

This chain uses TRBV4-1 with TRBJ2-7, with TRBD1 matching over 11 bases. This CDR3 is 15 amino acids long. With 4 bases clipped from V and 6 bases from J, the junction kept 8 bases outside the gene matches. Germline V gives CDR1 MGHRA, CDR2 YSYEKL. CDR3 sequence reads: CASSPWTGGSIEQYF. CDR3 DNA: TGCGCCAGCAGCCCCTGGACAGGGGGCTCGATCGAGCAGTACTTC.

This clonotype was observed many times. The J gene is TRBJ2-7, the V gene TRBV2, with D possibly TRBD2 on 6 matching bases. The CDR3 contains 18 residues. Germline CDR1 is SNHLY and CDR2 is FYNNEI. The V end lost 0 bases, the J end lost 3 bases, and 21 bases lay between the germline ends. CDR3 sequence (DNA): TGTGCCAGCAGTGAAGCCAACTTGATCGTTGGGGGGTACTACGAGCAGTACTTC. This codes for CASSEANLIVGGYYEQYF. The entire variable domain, with the rest obtained from reference TRBV2 and TRBJ2-7, is as follows: EPEVTQTPSHQVTQMGQEVILRCVPISNHLYFYWYRQILGQKVEFLVSFYNNEISEKSEIFDDQFSVERPDGSNFTLKIRSTKLEDSAMYFCASSEANLIVGGYYEQYFGPGTRLTVT.

There are many counts of this clonotype. The V gene is TRBV5-1, the J gene TRBJ2-5; TRBD2 might be the D (5 bases). This CDR3 is built from 13 residues. Germline assignment: CDR1 SGHRS and CDR2 YFSETQ. Trimming took 4 bases from V and 4 from J, leaving 11 bases between them. CDR3 region: CASSPGIGETQYF. In nucleotides, the CDR3 is TGCGCCAGCAGCCCCGGGATAGGAGAGACCCAGTACTTC.

CDR3 sequence reads: CASSASGGLEHTGELFF. The CDR3 DNA reads TGTGCCAGTAGTGCAAGCGGAGGGCTAGAACACACCGGGGAGCTGTTTTTT. This chain connects TRBV19 to TRBJ2-2, with D possibly TRBD2 on 6 matching bases. CDR1 LNHDA and CDR2 SQIVND come from the germline V gene (reference sequence). There are 17 residues in the CDR3. V was trimmed by 5 bases and J by 3 bases, leaving 19 bases between them.

The chain recombines TRBV19 with TRBJ1-5; D is perhaps TRBD1 (5 bases). The CDR3 is made up of 15 amino acids. CDR1 and CDR2 from the germline V gene are LNHDA and SQIVND (reference sequence). V lost 2 bases, J lost 4 bases, and 12 bases lay in between. This chain's CDR3 is CASSIRTWGNQPQHF. The CDR3 bases are TGTGCCAGTAGTATACGTACATGGGGGAATCAGCCCCAGCATTTT. The full variable domain, its missing parts supplied by reference TRBV19 and TRBJ1-5, is DGGITQSPKYLFRKEGQNVTLSCEQNLNHDAMYWYRQDPGQGLRLIYYSQIVNDFQKGDIAEGYSVSREKKESFPLTVTSAQKNPTAFYLCASSIRTWGNQPQHFGDGTRLSIL.

The gene calls are TRBV7-9 and TRBJ1-5; 10 bases line up with TRBD1. The CDR3 is made up of 16 amino acids. CDR1 is SEHNR, CDR2 FQNEAQ, per germline (reference sequence). J lost 6 bases, V lost 5 bases, and 10 bases had no gene match. The CDR3 loop reads CASSQRTGGGTQPQHF. CDR3 nucleotides: TGTGCCAGCAGCCAAAGGACAGGGGGAGGTACTCAGCCCCAGCATTTT.

CDR3 nucleotides: TGTGCCAGCAACAAACAGGGACAGGGGCCCTCTGGGGCCAACGTCCTGACTTTC. Amino acid sequence: CASNKQGQGPSGANVLTF. This chain uses TRBV6-6 with TRBJ2-6; 10 bases line up with TRBD1. Trimming cost V 7 bases and J 0 bases; bases outside gene matches: 9. The germline gives CDR1 MNHNY, CDR2 SVGAGI (reference sequence). The length of the CDR3 is 18 residues.

This clonotype was recorded once. The chain carries TRBV24-1 and TRBJ1-5; tentatively, D is TRBD1 (6 bases). The CDR3 has 16 residues. Trimming removed 6 bases at V and 7 bases at J, with 21 bases between. Germline-derived CDR1 and CDR2 are KGHDR and SFDVKD. The CDR3 spells CATSTSGTFNPQPQHF. The CDR3 DNA follows: TGTGCCACCAGTACGAGTGGGACATTCAACCCCCAGCCCCAGCATTTT.

A word on this clonotype: At one end the junction does not follow the germline gene, possibly because of a read error. The V gene is TRBV11-2, the J gene TRBJ1-6; a possible D gene is TRBD1 (6 bases). CDR1 and CDR2 (germline): SGHAT, FQNNGV. The CDR3 spans 18 residues. In DNA form, the CDR3 reads TGTGCCGGCAGCCAAGCCCGGACGGGGGGCGGACAGAATTCACCCCTCCACTTT. It encodes CAGSQARTGGGQNSPLHF.

Concerning this clonotype itself: Possible read error: a much larger clone is one base away. The chain employs TRBV3-1 and TRBJ1-1, with D possibly matching TRBD1 (6 bases). This CDR3 comprises 14 residues. From germline, CDR1 is LGHDT and CDR2 YNNKEL (reference sequence). Trimming left V 4 bases short and J 1 base short, with 10 bases between. CDR3 sequence reads: CASSPWGQNTEAFF. CDR3 bases: TGTGCCAGCAGCCCCTGGGGACAGAACACTGAAGCTTTCTTT. Drawing the rest from reference TRBV3-1 and TRBJ1-1, the complete variable domain is DTAVSQTPKYLVTQMGNDKSIKCEQNLGHDTMYWYKQDSKKFLKIMFSYNNKELIINETVPNRFSPKSPDKAHLNLHINSLELGDSAVYFCASSPWGQNTEAFFGQGTRLTVV.

This clonotype was detected a few times. The gene calls are TRBV5-6 and TRBJ1-2, with D hard to call. This CDR3 has 13 residues. Germline lookup yields CDR1 SGHDT and CDR2 YYEEEE. V was trimmed by 6 bases and J by 4 bases, leaving 13 bases between them. This chain's CDR3 is CASNRRRGYGYTF. The CDR3 nucleotides read TGTGCCAGCAACCGCCGTCGGGGCTATGGCTACACCTTC.

Worth noting for this clonotype: This may come from a read error, since a much larger clone is one base off. V and J are TRBV7-9 and TRBJ2-5; TRBD1 agrees at 7 bases. From germline, CDR1 is SEHNR and CDR2 FQNEAQ (reference sequence). The CDR3 is 14 amino acids. The CDR3 coding sequence is TGTGCCAGCAGCTTAGTGGGACAGCAAGAGACCCGGTACTTC. Translated, it gives CASSLVGQQETRYF.

This clonotype was observed a handful of times. V gene TRBV6-2 or TRBV6-3 combines with J gene TRBJ2-5; no clear D gene. V gave up 6 bases and J gave up 3 bases, with 14 bases separating them. CDR3 size: 14 residues. Germline V gene lookup returns CDR1 MNHEY and CDR2 SVGEGT. CDR3 coding DNA: TGTGCCAGCAGCCCTGACTGGAAAGAAGAGACCCAGTACTTC. Amino acid sequence: CASSPDWKEETQYF.

This clonotype was counted a few times. The chain links TRBV12-3 or TRBV12-4 to TRBJ1-1, with a possible D match to TRBD1 (5 bases). This CDR3 spans 12 amino acids. Trimming took 3 bases from V and 11 from J, leaving 13 bases between them. The CDR3, as DNA: TGTGCCAGCAGTTTGGGGGGAGAACATGCTTTCTTT. The encoded protein is CASSLGGEHAFF.

As concerns this clonotype: The junction differs from germline at one of its ends, possibly a read error. The chain carries TRBV7-9 and TRBJ1-1; D is unresolved. Per germline, CDR1 SEHNR and CDR2 FQNEAQ (reference sequence). This CDR3 has 14 amino acids. The CDR3 loop reads CASSYSAGITEAFF. CDR3 nucleotides: TGTGCCAGCAGTTACTCTGCGGGGATCACTGAAGCCTTCTTT.

The genes are TRBV11-1 and TRBJ1-5; D perhaps matches TRBD1 (5 bases). The germline V gene encodes CDR1 SGHAT and CDR2 FQDESV (reference sequence). This CDR3 is built from 15 residues. With 5 bases removed from V and 1 base from J, the gap between germline ends came to 12 bases. The CDR3 region is CASSHGAESNQPQHF. CDR3 coding DNA: TGTGCCAGCAGCCACGGGGCGGAAAGCAATCAGCCCCAGCATTTT.

This clonotype occurred many times. The chain is built from TRBV15 and TRBJ2-7, with 9 bases lining up with TRBD1. CDR1 is LNHNV, CDR2 YYDKDF, per germline (reference sequence). Trimming cost V 3 bases and J 5 bases; bases outside gene matches: 8. The CDR3 sequence is 15 residues long. For the CDR3, the DNA is TGTGCCACCAGCAGCACCCGGGACAGGGACCACGAGCAGTACTTC. Encoded protein: CATSSTRDRDHEQYF.

This clonotype has a count of ten or more. This sequence joins TRBV9 and TRBJ1-4; D uncertain. The CDR3 consists of 15 residues. The germline gives CDR1 SGDLS, CDR2 YYNGEE. V was clipped by 2 bases and J by 0 bases, with 8 bases between them. CDR3 sequence: CASSVRGSTNEKLFF. The CDR3 region has the DNA TGTGCCAGCAGCGTCCGGGGTTCAACTAATGAAAAACTGTTTTTT.

A word on this clonotype: The germline gene is not matched at one end of the junction; a read error may be the cause. The chain has TRBV10-3 and TRBJ1-2; D is perhaps TRBD1 (6 bases). Germline lookup yields CDR1 ENHRY and CDR2 SYGVKD. The CDR3 is 11 amino acids. DNA for the CDR3: TGTGCCAGCAGTTACTCGGGGGCTTGCACCTTC. It specifies CASSYSGACTF.

This clonotype occurred many times. V usage is TRBV10-3 and J usage is TRBJ1-5; D is unclear. CDR3 length: 15 amino acids. The germline V and J ends were trimmed by 2 bases and 2 bases, with 10 bases remaining between them. Germline CDR1 reads ENHRY; CDR2 reads SYGVKD. CDR3 amino acids: CAISEVGVGNQPQHF. DNA for the CDR3: TGTGCCATCAGTGAGGTTGGTGTGGGCAATCAGCCCCAGCATTTT.

To note about this clonotype: Germline is not matched at one junction end, which may reflect a read error. The chain joins TRBV7-2 to TRBJ2-7; D gene ambiguous. The V gene's germline CDR1 is SGHTA and CDR2 FQGNSA. The CDR3 runs to 15 residues. DNA of the CDR3: TGCGCCAGCAGCCAAGAAAGGGTCGCGGCGAGTGAGCAGTACTTC. Translation gives CASSQERVAASEQYF.

This clonotype showed up just a few times. V is TRBV5-8 and J is TRBJ1-3, with D possibly matching TRBD1 (5 bases). CDR1 is SGHTS, CDR2 YDEGEE, per germline. The CDR3 spans 15 residues. V dropped 4 bases and J dropped 0 bases, with 11 bases sitting between them. The CDR3 protein is CASSRVDSSGNTIYF. CDR3 nucleotide sequence: TGTGCCAGCAGCCGCGTCGACAGCTCTGGAAACACCATATATTTT. The full variable domain, rest sourced from reference TRBV5-8 and TRBJ1-3, is EAGVTQSPTHLIKTRGQQATLRCSPISGHTSVYWYQQALGLGLQFLLWYDEGEERNRGNFPPRFSGRQFPNYSSELNVNALELEDSALYLCASSRVDSSGNTIYFGEGSWLTVV.

Ten or more counts support this clonotype. The J gene is TRBJ2-5, the V gene TRBV20-1; D is ambiguous. Trimming took 3 bases from V and 2 from J, leaving 4 bases between them. The germline gives CDR1 DFQATT, CDR2 SNEGSKA (reference sequence). The CDR3 loop spans 11 amino acids. CDR3 in DNA: TGCAGTGCTAGGAAACAAGAGACCCAGTACTTC. Translating gives CSARKQETQYF.

The count of this clonotype is one. A read error may be the cause here, since a much bigger clone is one base away. The chain is built from TRBV24-1 and TRBJ2-2, with D possibly being TRBD1 (5 bases). Per germline, CDR1 KGHDR and CDR2 SFDVKD. V lost 6 bases and J lost 0, with 7 bases in between. CDR3 length equals 14 residues. The CDR3 coding sequence is TGTGCCACCAGTAAGACAGCGAACACCGGGGAGCTGTTTTTT. Its protein is CATSKTANTGELFF.

This clonotype was counted many times. The gene calls are TRBV7-6 and TRBJ1-5; D possibly corresponds to TRBD1 (6 bases). Germline V gene lookup returns CDR1 SGHVS and CDR2 FNYEAQ. V was trimmed by 5 bases and J by 6 bases, leaving 17 bases between them. This CDR3 is 15 amino acids long. Written as DNA, the CDR3 is TGTGCCAGCAGCCTAGGGGCGGGGGCAGGTCAGCCCCAGCATTTT. It specifies CASSLGAGAGQPQHF.

This chain uses TRBV25-1 with TRBJ1-6, with D possibly TRBD1 on 6 matching bases. V lost 8 bases and J 7 bases, leaving 12 bases between the germline ends. This CDR3 has 13 residues. The V gene's germline CDR1 is MGHDK and CDR2 SYGVNS. CDR3 DNA: TGTGCCAGCGACACAGGGTTGAATTCACCCCTCCACTTT. This encodes CASDTGLNSPLHF.

The V call is TRBV25-1, the J call TRBJ1-2; tentative D call: TRBD1 (6 bases). V lost 5 bases and J lost 8, with 24 bases in between. The CDR3 consists of 16 residues. Looked up from germline, CDR1 is MGHDK and CDR2 is SYGVNS. This CDR3 reads CASSYEIWTVFIGYTF. CDR3 coding DNA: TGTGCCAGCAGTTACGAAATTTGGACAGTTTTTATCGGCTACACCTTC.

V gene TRBV10-3 combines with J gene TRBJ1-5, with a tentative D call TRBD1 (6 bases). With 4 bases removed from V and 1 base from J, the gap between germline ends came to 14 bases. The CDR3 has 16 residues. From germline, CDR1 is ENHRY and CDR2 SYGVKD. The CDR3 reads CAISARRGLSNQPQHF. The CDR3 coding sequence is TGTGCCATCAGTGCAAGGAGGGGGTTAAGCAATCAGCCCCAGCATTTT.